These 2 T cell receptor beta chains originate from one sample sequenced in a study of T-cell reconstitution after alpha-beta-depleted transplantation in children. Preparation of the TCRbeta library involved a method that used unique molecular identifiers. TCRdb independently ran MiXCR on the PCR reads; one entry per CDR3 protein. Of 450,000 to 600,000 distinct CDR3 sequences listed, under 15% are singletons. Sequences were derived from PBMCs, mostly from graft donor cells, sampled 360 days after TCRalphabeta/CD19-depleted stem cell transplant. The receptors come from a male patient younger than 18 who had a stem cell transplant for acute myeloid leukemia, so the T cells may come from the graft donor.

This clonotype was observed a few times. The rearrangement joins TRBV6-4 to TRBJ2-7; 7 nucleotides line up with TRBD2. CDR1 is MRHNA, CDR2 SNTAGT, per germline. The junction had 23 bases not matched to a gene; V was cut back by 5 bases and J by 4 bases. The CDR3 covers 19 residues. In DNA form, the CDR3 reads TGTGCCAGCAGTCCCATCCCCTTTTTCGGGCTAGCGGATAGGTACGAGCAGTACTTC. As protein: CASSPIPFFGLADRYEQYF.

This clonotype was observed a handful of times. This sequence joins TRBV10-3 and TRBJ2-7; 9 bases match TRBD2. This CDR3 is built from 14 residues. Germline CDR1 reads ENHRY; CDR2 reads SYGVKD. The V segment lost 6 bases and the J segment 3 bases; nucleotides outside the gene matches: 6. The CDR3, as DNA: TGTGCCATCAGGCCGACTAGCGGATTCTACGAGCAGTACTTC. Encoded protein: CAIRPTSGFYEQYF.